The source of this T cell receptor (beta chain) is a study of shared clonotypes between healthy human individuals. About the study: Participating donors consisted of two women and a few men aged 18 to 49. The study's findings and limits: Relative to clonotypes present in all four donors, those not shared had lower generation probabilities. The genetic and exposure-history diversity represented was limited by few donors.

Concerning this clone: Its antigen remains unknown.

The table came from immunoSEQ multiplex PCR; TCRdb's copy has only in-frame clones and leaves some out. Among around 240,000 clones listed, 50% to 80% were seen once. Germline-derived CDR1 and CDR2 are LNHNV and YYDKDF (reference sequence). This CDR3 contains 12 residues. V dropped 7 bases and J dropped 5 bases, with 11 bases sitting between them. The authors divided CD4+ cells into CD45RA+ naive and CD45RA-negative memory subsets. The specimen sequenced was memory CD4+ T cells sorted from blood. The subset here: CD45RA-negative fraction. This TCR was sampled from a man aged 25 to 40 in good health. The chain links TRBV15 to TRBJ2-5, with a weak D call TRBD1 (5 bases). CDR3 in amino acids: CATNPPGETQYF. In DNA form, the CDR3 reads TGTGCCACCAATCCGCCAGGGGAGACCCAGTACTTC.